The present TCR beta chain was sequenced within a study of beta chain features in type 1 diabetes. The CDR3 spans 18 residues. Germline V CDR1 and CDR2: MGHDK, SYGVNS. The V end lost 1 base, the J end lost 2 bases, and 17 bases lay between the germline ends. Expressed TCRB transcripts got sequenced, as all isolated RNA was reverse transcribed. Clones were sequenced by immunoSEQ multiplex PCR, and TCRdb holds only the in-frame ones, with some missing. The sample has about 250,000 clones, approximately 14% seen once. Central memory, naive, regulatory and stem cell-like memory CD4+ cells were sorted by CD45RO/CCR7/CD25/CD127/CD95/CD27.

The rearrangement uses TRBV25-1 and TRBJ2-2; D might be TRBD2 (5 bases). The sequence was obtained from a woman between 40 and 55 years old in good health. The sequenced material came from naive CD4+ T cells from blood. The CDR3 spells CASSEFGGSTSNTGELFF. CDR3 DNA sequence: TGTGCCAGCAGTGAATTCGGAGGCAGTACCTCCAACACCGGGGAGCTGTTTTTT.